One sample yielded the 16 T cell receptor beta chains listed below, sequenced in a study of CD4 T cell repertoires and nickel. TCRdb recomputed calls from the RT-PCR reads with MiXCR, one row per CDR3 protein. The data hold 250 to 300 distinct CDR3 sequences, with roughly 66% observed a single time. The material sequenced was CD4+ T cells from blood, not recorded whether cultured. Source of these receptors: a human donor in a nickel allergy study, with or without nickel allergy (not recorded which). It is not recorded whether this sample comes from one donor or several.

The CDR3 DNA follows: TGTGCCCTCTCCAGGCCGATCAATGAGCAGTTCTTC. Protein product: CALSRPINEQFF. The chain combines TRBV30 with TRBJ2-1; D unresolved. Germline CDR1 is GTSNPN and CDR2 is SVGIG (reference sequence). This CDR3 has 12 residues. V lost 8 bases to trimming and J lost 6 bases, with 14 bases between them.

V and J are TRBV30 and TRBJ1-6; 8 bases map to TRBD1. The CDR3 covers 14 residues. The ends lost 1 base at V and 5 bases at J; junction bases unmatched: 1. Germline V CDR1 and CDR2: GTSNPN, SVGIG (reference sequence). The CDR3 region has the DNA TGTGCCTGGAGTGCGGGACAGGATAATTCACCCCTCCACTTT. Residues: CAWSAGQDNSPLHF.

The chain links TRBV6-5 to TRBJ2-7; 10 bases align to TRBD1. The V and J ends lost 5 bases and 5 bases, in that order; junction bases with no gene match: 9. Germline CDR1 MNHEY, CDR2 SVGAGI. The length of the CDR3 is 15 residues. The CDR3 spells CASSPLGQGYHEQYF. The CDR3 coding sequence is TGTGCCAGCAGTCCTCTGGGACAGGGGTACCACGAGCAGTACTTC.

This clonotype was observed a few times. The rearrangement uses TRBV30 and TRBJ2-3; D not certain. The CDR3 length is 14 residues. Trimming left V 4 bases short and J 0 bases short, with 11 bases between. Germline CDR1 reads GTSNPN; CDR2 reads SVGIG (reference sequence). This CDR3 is CAWTGISSTDTQYF. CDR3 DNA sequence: TGTGCCTGGACGGGCATCTCTAGCACAGATACGCAGTATTTT.

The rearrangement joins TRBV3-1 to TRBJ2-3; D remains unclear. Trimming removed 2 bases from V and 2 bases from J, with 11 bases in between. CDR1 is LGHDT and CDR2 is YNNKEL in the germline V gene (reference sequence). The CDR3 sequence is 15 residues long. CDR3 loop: CASSQRKTPTDTQYF. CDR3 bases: TGTGCCAGCAGCCAAAGAAAGACCCCCACAGATACGCAGTATTTT.

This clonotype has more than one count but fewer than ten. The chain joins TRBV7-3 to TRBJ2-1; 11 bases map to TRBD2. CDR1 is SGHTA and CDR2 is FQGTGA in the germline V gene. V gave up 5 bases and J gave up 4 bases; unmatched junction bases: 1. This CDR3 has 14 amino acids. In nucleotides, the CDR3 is TGTGCCAGCAGCAGGACTAGCGGGTACAATGAGCAGTTCTTC. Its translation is CASSRTSGYNEQFF.

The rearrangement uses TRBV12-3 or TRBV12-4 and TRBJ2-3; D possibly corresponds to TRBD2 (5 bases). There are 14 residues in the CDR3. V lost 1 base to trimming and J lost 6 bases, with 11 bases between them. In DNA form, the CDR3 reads TGTGCCAGCAGTTTAGGAGGGTTGCTCGATACGCAGTATTTT. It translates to CASSLGGLLDTQYF.

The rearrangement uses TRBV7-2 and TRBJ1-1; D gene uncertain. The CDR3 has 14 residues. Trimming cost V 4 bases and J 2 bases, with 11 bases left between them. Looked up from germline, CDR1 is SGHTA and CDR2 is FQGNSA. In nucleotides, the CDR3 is TGTGCCAGCAGCTCAGGAACAGTAAACACTGAAGCTTTCTTT. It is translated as CASSSGTVNTEAFF.

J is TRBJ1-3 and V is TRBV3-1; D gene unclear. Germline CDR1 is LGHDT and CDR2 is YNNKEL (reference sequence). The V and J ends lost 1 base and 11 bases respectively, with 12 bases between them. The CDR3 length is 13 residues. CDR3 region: CASSQGYSNAIYF. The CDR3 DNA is TGTGCCAGCAGCCAAGGTTACTCGAACGCCATATATTTT.

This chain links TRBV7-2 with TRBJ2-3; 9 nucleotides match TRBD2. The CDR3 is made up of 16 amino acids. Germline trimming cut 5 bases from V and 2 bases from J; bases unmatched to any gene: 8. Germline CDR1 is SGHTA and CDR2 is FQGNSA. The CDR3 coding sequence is TGTGCCAGCAGCACCCTAGCGGGGATAAACACAGATACGCAGTATTTT. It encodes CASSTLAGINTDTQYF.

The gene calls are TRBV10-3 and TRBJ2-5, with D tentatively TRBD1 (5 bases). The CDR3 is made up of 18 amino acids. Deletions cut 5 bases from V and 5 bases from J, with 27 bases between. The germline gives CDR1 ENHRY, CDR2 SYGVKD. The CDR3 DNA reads TGTGCCATCAGTATGGGGCAACAAGGGTCGAAAAAGGGGGAGACCCAGTACTTC. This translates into CAISMGQQGSKKGETQYF.

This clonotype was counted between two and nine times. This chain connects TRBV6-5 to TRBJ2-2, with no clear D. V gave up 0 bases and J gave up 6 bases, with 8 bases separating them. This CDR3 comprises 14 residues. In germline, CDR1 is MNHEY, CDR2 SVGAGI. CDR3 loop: CASSYSMWAGELFF. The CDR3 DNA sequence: TGTGCCAGCAGTTACTCGATGTGGGCCGGGGAGCTGTTTTTT.

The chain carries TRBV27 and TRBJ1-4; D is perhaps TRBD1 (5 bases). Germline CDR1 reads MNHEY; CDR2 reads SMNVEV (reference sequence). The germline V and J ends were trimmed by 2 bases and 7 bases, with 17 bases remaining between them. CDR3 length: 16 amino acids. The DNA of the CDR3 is TGTGCCAGCAGTTTAGGATATGGGGGAATCGCTGAAAAACTGTTTTTT. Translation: CASSLGYGGIAEKLFF.

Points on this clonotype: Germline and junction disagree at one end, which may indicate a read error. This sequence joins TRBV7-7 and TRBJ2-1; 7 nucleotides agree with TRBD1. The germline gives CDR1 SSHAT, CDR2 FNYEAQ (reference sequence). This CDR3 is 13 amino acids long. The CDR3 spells CASSRDRDGEQFF. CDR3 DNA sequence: TGTGCTAGCAGCCGTGACAGGGATGGTGAGCAGTTCTTC.

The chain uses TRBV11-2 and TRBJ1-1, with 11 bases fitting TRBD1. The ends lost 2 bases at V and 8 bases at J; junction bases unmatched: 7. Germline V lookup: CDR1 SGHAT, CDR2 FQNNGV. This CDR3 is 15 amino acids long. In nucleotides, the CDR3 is TGTGCCAGCAGCTTAAAAGGACAGGGGGCGAAGGAAGCTTTCTTT. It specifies CASSLKGQGAKEAFF.

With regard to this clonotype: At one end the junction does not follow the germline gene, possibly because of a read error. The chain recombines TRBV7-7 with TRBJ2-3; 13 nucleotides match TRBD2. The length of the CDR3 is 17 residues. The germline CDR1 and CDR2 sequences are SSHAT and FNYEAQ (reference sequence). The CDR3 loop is CASSPGTSGASTDTQYF. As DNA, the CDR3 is TGTGCTAGCAGCCCCGGGACTAGCGGGGCGAGCACAGATACGCAGTATTTT.